The count of the clone carrying this T cell receptor (beta chain) is one. Its specificity is not known. CD45RO-negative cells were positively selected for CCR7, leaving out terminally differentiated effector memory CD45RA+ cells. Every donor, a Caucasian adult, lived in Nashville, Tennessee. This entry belongs to a study of shared clonotypes between healthy human individuals. Germline V gene data show CDR1 as MGHDK and CDR2 as SYGVNS. This CDR3 is built from 15 residues. V lost 9 bases and J lost 3; bases outside the gene matches: 7. Only in-frame clones appear in the TCRdb table, and some are missing; sequencing was by immunoSEQ multiplex PCR. The sample has about 590,000 clones; less than 97% are singletons. Study results and caveats: Naive subsets tended to show greater estimated richness than memory subsets. The study found roughly 5.3% of naive CD4 clonotypes shared across a handful of donors. Since donors were few, the genetic and exposure-history diversity represented was limited.

The source is a woman aged 25 to 39 in good health. Sequenced: naive CD8+ T cells sorted from blood. The chain uses TRBV25-1 and TRBJ2-2; TRBD1 matches 10 bases. CDR3 sequence (DNA): TGTGCCAGTGCCAGAGGACAGGGGGACACCGGGGAGCTGTTTTTT. Encoded protein: CASARGQGDTGELFF.